These T cell receptor beta chains were read from a single sample in a study of blood T cell repertoires in COVID-19. TCRdb's copy holds only in-frame clones and misses some; the assay was immunoSEQ multiplex PCR. The sample includes more than 200,000 clones, about 84% of them seen just once. Sequences were obtained from PBMCs or T cells enriched from blood (not recorded which). Every receptor here comes from a woman in her forties with acute COVID-19. The conserved cysteine and the conserved F or W are not part of the CDR3 here. Clone size, where shown, is once, few, many, or a class for clones that have expanded.

abundance | j_gene | v_gene | CDR3aa
- | TRBJ1-2 | TRBV7-3 | ASSSLIGSVRGYT
- | TRBJ2-1 | TRBV28 | ASSLRGLAGRDEQF
- | TRBJ1-5 | TRBV7-2 | ASSWQGNQPQH
- | TRBJ2-5 | TRBV30 | AWSTPSGYQETQY
once | TRBJ1-2 | TRBV11-2 | ASSFDRAGGYT
- | TRBJ1-6 | TRBV7-2 | ASSPYFGTGDLDNSPLH
few | TRBJ1-2 | TRBV18 | ASSPQGQGARGYGYT
- | TRBJ1-5 | TRBV19 | ASRIAGGPQH
- | TRBJ2-7 | TRBV6-5 | AIGSAYEQY
- | TRBJ2-1 | TRBV5-1 | ASSAGTSGVHEQF
- | TRBJ1-5 | TRBV5-1 | ASSLAGGDQPQH
- | TRBJ2-3 | TRBV5-6 | ASSSGTSDPFRADTQY
- | TRBJ2-3 | TRBV12-3/TRBV12-4 | ASSRNRGDTQY
- | TRBJ2-7 | TRBV11-2 | ASSLDDEAGAYEQY
- | TRBJ1-4 | TRBV6-5 | ATLQGMANEKLF
- | TRBJ2-5 | TRBV5-5 | ASSQQGRETQY
- | TRBJ1-1 | TRBV20-1 | SAGGTEAF
- | TRBJ2-7 | TRBV2 | ASSEIRDNEQY
- | TRBJ1-1 | TRBV7-6 | ASSLDARQGRAF
- | TRBJ1-3 | TRBV29-1 | SVSNVAGNTIY
once | TRBJ2-5 | TRBV5-1 | ASSLNQGSGETQY
- | TRBJ1-2 | TRBV5-4 | ASSHQGAYGYT
- | TRBJ2-5 | TRBV4-2 | ASSQPLAGETQY